What follows is one T cell receptor beta chain and its context. The sample comes from a study of blood T cells in healthy people across ages. The CDR3 consists of 14 residues. V was trimmed by 4 bases and J by 6 bases, leaving 14 bases between them. CDR1 SGHAT and CDR2 FQNNGV come from the germline V gene. The use of a sample-barcoded 5' primer and a J-beta primer mix characterized a second PCR of roughly 6 to 11 cycles. TCRdb independently ran MiXCR on the 5' RACE reads; one entry per CDR3 protein. The table includes about 1.8 million distinct CDR3 sequences, 49% detected once. Source material: blood. This receptor was identified in a woman in her forties in good health. This chain connects TRBV11-2 to TRBJ2-3, with unresolved D. The CDR3 DNA follows: TGTGCCAGCAGCTCCAGACCCTTGGGGGATACGCAGTATTTT. Protein: CASSSRPLGDTQYF.